Here is one T cell receptor beta chain with its context. The antigen is unknown. The data were obtained in a study of CD8+CD57+ T cells in acquired aplastic anemia. In the study overall: Sorted CD4+ and CD8+ cells yielded about 3 ug of DNA on average. Points from the study as a whole: A set of about 30 CD8+ CDR3 sequences was shared between patients and controls, and these sequences appeared highly expressed in patients.

Before being chosen for sequencing, patients had shown CD8+CD57+ cell expansion by flow cytometry. The patients, all of them, had severe acquired aplastic anemia. When blood sampling took place, the patients had received no therapy. The CDR3 runs 14 residues. Trimming removed 6 bases from V and 5 bases from J, with 16 bases in between. The germline CDR1 and CDR2 sequences are SNHLY and FYNNEI. Template material for TCR beta VDJ and CDR3 profiling consisted of genomic DNA. MiXCR, applied by TCRdb to the reads, yields one record per CDR3 protein. The profile covers hundreds of thousands of distinct CDR3 sequences, with about a third appearing a single time and 0.7% to 1% taken by the ten largest.

The source material was sorted CD4+, CD8+, or CD8+CD57+ T cells (not recorded which) from PBMCs. The TCR sequence derives from a human donor with aplastic anemia. V is TRBV2 and J is TRBJ1-2; D is perhaps TRBD1 (6 bases). CDR3 coding DNA: TGTGCCAGCAGAACAGTACAGGGTCGATATGGCTACACCTTC. Translating it yields CASRTVQGRYGYTF.